Each of the 15 T cell receptor beta chains below was sequenced from the same sample in a study of shared clonotypes between healthy human individuals. The protocol was immunoSEQ multiplex PCR, while the TCRdb copy is restricted to in-frame clones and leaves out a portion. The sample comprises roughly 2.2 million clones, more than 80% of which are singletons, and under 0.45% rests with the top ten. The sample was naive CD4+ T cells from PBMCs. Subset specified: CD45RA+ positively selected. Receptors were obtained from a man younger than 35 in good health. Some clones in this sample may be carry-over from other donors' samples.

The rearrangement links TRBV19 to TRBJ2-6; D unclear. The germline V gene encodes CDR1 LNHDA and CDR2 SQIVND (reference sequence). CDR3 length: 16 amino acids. V shed 6 bases and J shed 0 bases, with 12 bases lying between them. CDR3: CASSLGRFSGANVLTF. Here the CDR3 DNA reads TGTGCCAGTAGCCTCGGACGGTTCTCTGGGGCCAACGTCCTGACTTTC.

The V call is TRBV7-2, the J call TRBJ1-2; D is perhaps TRBD1 (5 bases). This CDR3 has 13 amino acids. Trimming pared 5 bases from V and 2 bases from J, leaving 9 bases between. Germline V gene data show CDR1 as SGHTA and CDR2 as FQGNSA. The CDR3 protein is CASSARGNYGYTF. The CDR3 nucleotides are TGTGCCAGCAGCGCCCGGGGCAACTATGGCTACACCTTC.

The chain couples TRBV10-3 to TRBJ2-1; possibly TRBD1 or TRBD2 for D (6 bases each). Trimming stripped 2 bases from V and 8 bases from J, with 19 bases between. The CDR3 runs 16 residues. Germline CDR1 reads ENHRY; CDR2 reads SYGVKD. The CDR3 loop reads CAISEKPGTRRDEQFF. The CDR3 coding sequence is TGTGCCATCAGTGAGAAACCCGGGACACGGAGGGATGAGCAGTTCTTC.

About this clone: At the DNA level, this CDR3 is encoded by other sequences in the same sample as well. This chain joins TRBV6-5 and TRBJ1-3; D ambiguous. CDR3 size: 13 residues. Germline CDR1 is MNHEY and CDR2 is SVGAGI. V lost 5 bases and J 2 bases, leaving 7 bases between the germline ends. The CDR3 DNA sequence: TGTGCCAGCAGTCCTAACCCTGGAAACACCATATATTTT. Amino acid sequence: CASSPNPGNTIYF.

The chain links TRBV9 to TRBJ1-2, with D unclear. Per germline, CDR1 SGDLS and CDR2 YYNGEE. With 0 bases removed from V and 6 bases from J, the gap between germline ends came to 18 bases. This CDR3 comprises 16 residues. In DNA, the CDR3 is TGTGCCAGCAGCGTAGATGGTGGTCTCAGGATTAATGGCTACACCTTC. Protein: CASSVDGGLRINGYTF.

The chain joins TRBV21-1 to TRBJ2-7. TRBV21-1 is classified as a pseudogene. This CDR3 has 16 residues. The CDR3 sequence: CASSPPTGTRCYEQYF. The CDR3 DNA is TGTGCCAGCAGCCCCCCAACCGGGACGAGATGTTACGAGCAGTACTTC.

The rearrangement uses TRBV28 and TRBJ2-2; D is possibly TRBD2 (7 bases). This CDR3 is built from 17 residues. Trimming took 5 bases from V and 3 from J, leaving 19 bases between them. The V gene's germline CDR1 is MDHEN and CDR2 SYDVKM. The CDR3 nucleotides are TGTGCCAGCAGTGGGCGGGGGCGCAGATGGTACACCGGGGAGCTGTTTTTT. It yields the protein CASSGRGRRWYTGELFF.

The chain employs TRBV4-2 and TRBJ2-3, with 11 bases aligning to TRBD2. Unmatched junction bases numbered 6, after V lost 4 bases and J lost 0 bases. The CDR3 loop spans 17 amino acids. Per the germline V gene, CDR1 is LGHNA and CDR2 is YNFKEQ. CDR3 nucleotides: TGTGCCAGCAGCCGCCAGACTAGCGGGGTTAGCACAGATACGCAGTATTTT. This translates into CASSRQTSGVSTDTQYF.

V is TRBV27 and J is TRBJ1-1; D possibly corresponds to TRBD1 (5 bases). Germline assignment: CDR1 MNHEY and CDR2 SMNVEV (reference sequence). With 4 bases removed from V and 11 bases from J, the gap between germline ends came to 20 bases. The CDR3 length is 14 residues. CDR3 residues: CASSSTRQTPGAFF. CDR3 nucleotides: TGTGCCAGCAGTTCGACCCGACAGACCCCCGGGGCTTTCTTT.

The chain links TRBV28 to TRBJ1-1; D possibly corresponds to TRBD1 (5 bases). Per the germline V gene, CDR1 is MDHEN and CDR2 is SYDVKM. The V end was cut by 3 bases, the J end by 3 bases, with 17 bases between. The CDR3 is made up of 16 amino acids. CDR3 bases: TGTGCCAGCAGTTTTGGGGGGGTGCGGCGGCACACTGAAGCTTTCTTT. As protein: CASSFGGVRRHTEAFF.

The chain is built from TRBV6-5 and TRBJ1-1; TRBD1 might be the D (6 bases). CDR1 and CDR2 from the germline V gene are MNHEY and SVGAGI. The CDR3 covers 14 residues. The CDR3 region has the DNA TGTGCATCAACCGGACAGACTACCAACACTGAAGCTTTCTTT. Residues: CASTGQTTNTEAFF.

Notes on this clone: This specimen includes other DNA sequences encoding the same CDR3. V is TRBV29-1 and J is TRBJ2-5; TRBD1 agrees at 7 bases. V lost 4 bases, J lost 4 bases, and 6 bases stayed unmatched. CDR1 is SQVTM and CDR2 is ANQGSEA in the germline V gene. The CDR3 runs to 13 residues. The CDR3 DNA is TGCAGCGTTGTCAAGGGGGCTGGAGAGACCCAGTACTTC. As protein: CSVVKGAGETQYF.

The chain combines TRBV18 with TRBJ2-1; D assignment may be TRBD1 or TRBD2 (7 bases each). There are 16 residues in the CDR3. V was clipped by 3 bases and J by 4 bases, with 16 bases between them. Germline values: CDR1 KGHSH, CDR2 LQKENI. In DNA, the CDR3 is TGTGCCAGCTCACCCCCAGGGGGAGCGGGATACAATGAGCAGTTCTTC. Translated: CASSPPGGAGYNEQFF.

V usage is TRBV18 and J usage is TRBJ2-4, with 11 bases that match TRBD1. This CDR3 has 18 amino acids. V lost 2 bases, J lost 2 bases, and 8 bases stayed unmatched. CDR1 is KGHSH and CDR2 is LQKENI in the germline V gene. CDR3 region: CASSPGTGGVRSKNIQYF. In DNA form, the CDR3 reads TGTGCCAGCTCACCAGGGACAGGGGGAGTGCGGTCCAAAAACATTCAGTACTTC.

This chain connects TRBV6-6 to TRBJ2-4; weak D call: TRBD1 (6 bases). The CDR3 runs to 13 residues. Trimming pared 4 bases from V and 8 bases from J, leaving 12 bases between. Germline loops: CDR1 MNHNY, CDR2 SVGAGI (reference sequence). The CDR3 here is CASSWGREDIQYF. The DNA of the CDR3 is TGTGCCAGCAGTTGGGGGCGCGAAGACATTCAGTACTTC.